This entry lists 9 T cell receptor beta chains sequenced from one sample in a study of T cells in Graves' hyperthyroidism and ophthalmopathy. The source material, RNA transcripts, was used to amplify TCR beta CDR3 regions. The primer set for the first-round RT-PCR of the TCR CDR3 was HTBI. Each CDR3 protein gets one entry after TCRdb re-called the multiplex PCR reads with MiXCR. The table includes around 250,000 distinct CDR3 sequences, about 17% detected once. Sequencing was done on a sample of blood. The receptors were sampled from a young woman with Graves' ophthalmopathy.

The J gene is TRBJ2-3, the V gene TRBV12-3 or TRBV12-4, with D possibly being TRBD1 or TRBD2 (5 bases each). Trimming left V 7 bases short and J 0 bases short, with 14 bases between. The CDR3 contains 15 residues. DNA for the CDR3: TGTGCCAGCACCCTAGGGACGCCAAGCACAGATACGCAGTATTTT. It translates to CASTLGTPSTDTQYF.

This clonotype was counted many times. CDR3 coding DNA: TGCAGTGCTCGACACAGGGGGCGTTTGAACACTGAAGCTTTCTTT. Protein product: CSARHRGRLNTEAFF. This chain uses TRBV20-1 with TRBJ1-1; TRBD1 agrees at 9 bases. J gave up 0 bases and V 5 bases, and 7 bases lay outside the gene matches. Germline V gene sequence: CDR1 DFQATT, CDR2 SNEGSKA (reference sequence). The CDR3 is made up of 15 amino acids.

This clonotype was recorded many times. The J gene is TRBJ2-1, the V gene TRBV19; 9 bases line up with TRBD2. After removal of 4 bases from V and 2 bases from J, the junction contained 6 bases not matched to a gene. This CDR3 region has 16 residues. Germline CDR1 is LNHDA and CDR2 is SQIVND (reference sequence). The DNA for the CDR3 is TGTGCCAGTAGTACGACTCGCGGGAGGGCCTACAATGAGCAGTTCTTC. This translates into CASSTTRGRAYNEQFF. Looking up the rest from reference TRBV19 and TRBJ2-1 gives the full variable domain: DGGITQSPKYLFRKEGQNVTLSCEQNLNHDAMYWYRQDPGQGLRLIYYSQIVNDFQKGDIAEGYSVSREKKESFPLTVTSAQKNPTAFYLCASSTTRGRAYNEQFFGPGTRLTVL.

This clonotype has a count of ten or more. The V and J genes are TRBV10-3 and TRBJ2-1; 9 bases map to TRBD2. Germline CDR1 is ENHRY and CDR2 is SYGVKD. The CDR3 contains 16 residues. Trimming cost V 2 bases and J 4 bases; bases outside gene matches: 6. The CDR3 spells CAISEVSGRFYNEQFF. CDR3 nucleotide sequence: TGTGCCATCAGTGAGGTCAGCGGGAGGTTTTACAATGAGCAGTTCTTC.

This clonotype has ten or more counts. The CDR3 spells CATSRESSGSLGSYNEQFF. The CDR3, as DNA: TGTGCCACCAGCAGAGAGTCCTCGGGGTCTCTGGGCTCCTACAATGAGCAGTTCTTC. This chain connects TRBV15 to TRBJ2-1; D possibly corresponds to TRBD2 (5 bases). CDR1 and CDR2 (germline): LNHNV, YYDKDF (reference sequence). This CDR3 is built from 19 residues. V shed 0 bases and J shed 0 bases, with 18 bases lying between them.

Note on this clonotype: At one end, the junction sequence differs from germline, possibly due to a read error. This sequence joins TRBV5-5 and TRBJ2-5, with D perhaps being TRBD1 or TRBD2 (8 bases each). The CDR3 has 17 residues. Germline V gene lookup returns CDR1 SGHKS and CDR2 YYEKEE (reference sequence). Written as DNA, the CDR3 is TGTGCCAGCAGCCAAGGGGTGGACAGGGCGGGGGGAGAGACCCGGTACTTC. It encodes CASSQGVDRAGGETRYF.

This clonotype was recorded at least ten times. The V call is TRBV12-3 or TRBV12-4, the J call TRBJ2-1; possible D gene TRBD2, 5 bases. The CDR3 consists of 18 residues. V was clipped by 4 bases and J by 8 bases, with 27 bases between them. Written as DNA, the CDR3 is TGTGCCAGCAGTTCTCCCTTAGTGCGAGGGAGCGGCTGGGATGAGCAGTTCTTC. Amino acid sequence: CASSSPLVRGSGWDEQFF.

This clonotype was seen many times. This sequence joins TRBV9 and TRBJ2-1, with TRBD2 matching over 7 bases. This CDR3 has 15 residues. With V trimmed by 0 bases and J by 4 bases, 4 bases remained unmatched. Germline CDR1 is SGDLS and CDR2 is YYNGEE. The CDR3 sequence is CASSVGPAGYNEQFF. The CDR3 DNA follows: TGTGCCAGCAGCGTAGGTCCAGCGGGGTACAATGAGCAGTTCTTC.

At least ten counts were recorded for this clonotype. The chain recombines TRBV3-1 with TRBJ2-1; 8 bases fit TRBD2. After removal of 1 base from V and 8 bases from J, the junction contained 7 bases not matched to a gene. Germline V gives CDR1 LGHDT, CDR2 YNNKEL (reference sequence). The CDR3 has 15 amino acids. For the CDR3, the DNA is TGTGCCAGCAGCCAAGGATCTAGCGGGTACTATGAGCAGTTCTTC. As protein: CASSQGSSGYYEQFF.